The 15 T cell receptor beta chains listed next were all sequenced from one sample in a study of kidney transplant recipient with SARS-CoV-2 infection. TCRdb called the reads again in MiXCR, with one record for every CDR3 protein. The sample carries roughly 250,000 distinct CDR3 sequences, around 30% recorded once. Specimen: a blood sample, collected at baseline and on day 111 from a kidney transplant recipient. These receptors came from a male patient aged 30 to 39 who had COVID-19 and was a kidney transplant recipient. Some T cells may be the graft donor's.

As for this clonotype: A read error may explain this, as a much larger clone is one base away. Without the conserved terminal phenylalanine or tryptophan, this CDR3 likely stems from a read error. CDR3 region: CASSLVLRVAEQYY. The CDR3 DNA is TGTGCCAGCAGTTTAGTGCTCAGGGTAGCTGAGCAGTACTAC. The gene calls are TRBV28 and TRBJ2-7; the D gene is possibly TRBD1 (5 bases). Germline CDR1 is MDHEN and CDR2 is SYDVKM. V dropped 2 bases and J dropped 7 bases, with 15 bases sitting between them. The CDR3 totals 14 residues.

Notes on this clonotype: This may arise from a read error, as a much more abundant clone is one base away. The rearrangement uses TRBV6-8 and TRBJ2-5; the match to TRBD2 covers 13 bases. V lost 4 bases and J lost 9; bases outside the gene matches: 8. The length of the CDR3 is 15 residues. The germline CDR1 and CDR2 sequences are MNHGY and SAAAGT. DNA for the CDR3: TGTGCCAGCAGTTGGACTAGCGGGAGTATCGGGGCCCAGTACTTC. Amino acid sequence: CASSWTSGSIGAQYF.

This clonotype was counted ten times or more. The chain is built from TRBV12-2 and TRBJ2-7; TRBD2 is the table's D call and was not checked against the DNA. TRBV12-2 is recorded as a pseudogene. This CDR3 comprises 19 residues. DNA for the CDR3: TGTGCAAGTCGCTCCGAAGGACTAGCGGGAGCGCGTGGGCCATACGAGCAGTACTTC. Encoded protein: CASRSEGLAGARGPYEQYF.

As concerns this clonotype: A much larger clone is a single base away; this may be a read error. This sequence joins TRBV30 and TRBJ1-4; no clear D gene. This CDR3 region has 15 residues. Trimming stripped 4 bases from V and 13 bases from J, with 25 bases between. Germline CDR1 is GTSNPN and CDR2 is SVGIG (reference sequence). The CDR3 region has the DNA TGTGCCTGGAACCAATCGACGTCGAAATCGAAAAGACTGTTTTTT. This codes for CAWNQSTSKSKRLFF.

This clonotype appeared many times. The CDR3 region is CASSSPTGTNYEQYF. The CDR3, as DNA: TGTGCCAGCAGTTCCCCGACAGGAACTAACTACGAGCAGTACTTC. V is TRBV6-6 and J is TRBJ2-7; D possibly corresponds to TRBD1 (6 bases). This CDR3 is built from 15 residues. The V gene lost 4 bases and the J gene lost 3 bases, with 16 bases spanning the gap. Germline V CDR1 and CDR2: MNHNY, SVGAGI (reference sequence).

Comment on this clonotype: Since a much larger clone is just one base distant, this may be a read error. The chain joins TRBV27 to TRBJ2-5; maybe TRBD2 (6 bases). The J call may be incorrect, as the DNA end agrees better with TRBJ2-7. The CDR3 consists of 15 residues. Germline lookup yields CDR1 MNHEY and CDR2 SMNVEV (reference sequence). Here the CDR3 DNA reads TGTGCCAGCAGGGCGCGGAGGAGGGCCACGGGCGAGCAGTACTTC. This encodes CASRARRRATGEQYF.

This clonotype was picked up many times. The V gene is TRBV12-3 or TRBV12-4, the J gene TRBJ1-6; TRBD1 aligns across 10 bases. The CDR3 runs to 14 residues. The trim removed 6 bases at V and 10 bases at J, leaving 6 bases unmatched. The chain's CDR3 is CASRPGTGVSPLHF. The CDR3 DNA reads as TGTGCCAGCAGACCGGGGACAGGGGTCTCACCCCTCCACTTT.

On this clonotype itself: A read error is possible here, since a much larger clone lies one base away. This sequence joins TRBV6-1 and TRBJ2-7; no firm D call. CDR1 MNHNS and CDR2 SASEGT come from the germline V gene. Trimming pared 1 base from V and 3 bases from J, leaving 16 bases between. This CDR3 has 16 amino acids. The CDR3 DNA reads TGTGCCAGCAGTGAAGGCTGGACGCTCGGTATCTACGAGCAGTACGTC. It is translated as CASSEGWTLGIYEQYV.

With regard to this clonotype: A much larger clone sits a single nucleotide away, making a read error possible. This sequence joins TRBV5-8 and TRBJ1-1; TRBD1 matches at 8 bases. Germline V gives CDR1 SGHTS, CDR2 YDEGEE. J gave up 6 bases and V 4 bases, and 8 bases lay outside the gene matches. The CDR3 spans 14 residues. In nucleotides, the CDR3 is TGTGCCAGCAGCCGGGGCAGGGGGCTCGCTGAAGCTTTCTTT. Protein: CASSRGRGLAEAFF. Full variable domain (missing parts from reference TRBV5-8 and TRBJ1-1): EAGVTQSPTHLIKTRGQQATLRCSPISGHTSVYWYQQALGLGLQFLLWYDEGEERNRGNFPPRFSGRQFPNYSSELNVNALELEDSALYLCASSRGRGLAEAFFGQGTRLTVV.

This clonotype was detected ten times or more. The chain has TRBV7-3 and TRBJ2-3; no reliable D call. This CDR3 has 15 amino acids. The germline gives CDR1 SGHTA, CDR2 FQGTGA. Trimming stripped 1 base from V and 2 bases from J, with 10 bases between. CDR3 DNA sequence: TGTGCCAGCAGCTTAAAGTTAGCTTCCACAGATACGCAGTATTTT. This translates into CASSLKLASTDTQYF.

This clonotype was seen at least ten times. J is TRBJ2-7 and V is TRBV12-3 or TRBV12-4; 10 bases fit TRBD2. Trimming removed 5 bases from V and 1 base from J; junction bases left unmatched: 8. The CDR3 runs to 16 residues. CDR3 loop: CASSQVGTSESYEQYF. CDR3 nucleotides: TGTGCCAGCAGTCAGGTTGGGACTAGCGAATCCTACGAGCAGTACTTC.

This chain links TRBV7-2 with TRBJ2-5, with D maybe TRBD1 (6 bases). Germline V gene sequence: CDR1 SGHTA, CDR2 FQGNSA. The V end lost 5 bases, the J end lost 5 bases, and 18 bases lay between the germline ends. The CDR3 extends over 15 amino acids. The DNA of the CDR3 is TGTGCCAGCAGCACGGAGACAGGCCTGGGGGAGACCCAGTACTTC. Translation: CASSTETGLGETQYF.

Notes on this clonotype: This may stem from a read error, because a much larger clone lies one nucleotide away. V and J are TRBV5-6 and TRBJ2-2, with 8 bases fitting TRBD1. Germline CDR1 is SGHDT and CDR2 is YYEEEE. The CDR3 sequence is 15 residues long. The CDR3 reads CAGSVGQANTGELFF. The CDR3 DNA reads as TGTGCCGGCAGCGTGGGACAGGCGAACACCGGGGAGCTGTTTTTT.

This clonotype was recorded many times. The rearrangement uses TRBV6-5 and TRBJ1-2; tentatively, D is TRBD1 (6 bases). Germline loops: CDR1 MNHEY, CDR2 SVGAGI. CDR3 length: 16 amino acids. Trimming shortened V by 6 bases and J by 0 bases, and 17 bases separated the two germline ends. DNA of the CDR3: TGTGCCAGCAGCCCCCCCCGGACAGCGCCTAACTATGGCTACACCTTC. It codes for CASSPPRTAPNYGYTF.

This clonotype was detected many times. The chain combines TRBV5-1 with TRBJ1-1; D gene unclear. CDR1 is SGHRS and CDR2 is YFSETQ in the germline V gene. CDR3 length: 14 residues. Trimming pared 1 base from V and 1 base from J, leaving 8 bases between. The CDR3 coding sequence is TGCGCCAGCAGCTTGTTCTTCGGGAACACTGAAGCTTTCTTT. It is translated as CASSLFFGNTEAFF.